This is a list of T cell receptor beta chains from one sample in a study of cytomegalovirus exposure and HLA in healthy donors. Generated by immunoSEQ multiplex PCR, the TCRdb table keeps only in-frame clones and is missing some. The table has roughly 180,000 clones, 75% to 85% seen once. The sequencing input was PBMCs. The source of these receptors is a woman in her 30s in good health and CMV-seropositive. Each CDR3 is given without its conserved first and last residue. A D gene is named only where the DNA matches it firmly.

V,J,D,CDR3
TRBV6-6,TRBJ1-6,.,ASIGRYNSPLH
TRBV27,TRBJ1-5,.,ASSLSRPGGPGGQPQH
TRBV7-9,TRBJ1-6,.,ASGQSGSPLH
TRBV4-3,TRBJ1-2,.,ASSQEPGVNYGYT
TRBV5-1,TRBJ1-6,TRBD1,ASSWGNRGGSPLH
TRBV7-9,TRBJ2-7,TRBD1,ASSLLQGAQEQY
TRBV28,TRBJ2-3,TRBD1,ASRAGTGGTDTQY
TRBV4-2,TRBJ1-2,TRBD1,ASSLEQGGGYGYT
TRBV27,TRBJ2-2,.,ASSLGLGNTGELF
TRBV19,TRBJ2-5,.,ATGRGETQY
TRBV5-1,TRBJ2-2,TRBD1,ASSLVGQATAGLF
TRBV5-4,TRBJ2-3,TRBD2,ASSLAGLGPDTQY
TRBV28,TRBJ1-2,TRBD1,ASSPHSTGSGGYT
TRBV5-1,TRBJ1-2,TRBD1,ASSFWETGANYGYT
TRBV4-2,TRBJ1-1,TRBD1,ASTERQGASEAF
TRBV6-4,TRBJ2-3,.,ASSRTASTDTQY
TRBV7-2,TRBJ2-7,TRBD1,ASSLSARGTYEQY
TRBV4-2,TRBJ2-6,.,ASSQVGRGNSGANGLT
TRBV15,TRBJ1-5,.,ATSRTGPSNQPQH
TRBV6-5,TRBJ1-6,.,ASSSNAYNSPLH
TRBV11-2,TRBJ1-1,.,ASSLGHLNTEAF
TRBV9,TRBJ2-1,.,ASSVEGASYNEQF
TRBV11-2,TRBJ2-4,TRBD2,ASSSAGEDIQY
TRBV7-2,TRBJ2-7,.,ASSPGGGPYEQY
TRBV10-2,TRBJ2-7,.,ASSDQGREY
TRBV4-1,TRBJ2-2,TRBD2,ASSQGALAGNTGELF
TRBV6-5,TRBJ1-2,.,ASRGERGYT
TRBV10-1,TRBJ2-7,TRBD1,ASSAPTTGSEQY
TRBV10-1,TRBJ2-1,.,ASSLRSGEQF
TRBV19,TRBJ2-1,.,ASRGGIDSYNEQF
TRBV5-4,TRBJ2-5,TRBD2,ASSSWTSGGRTQY
TRBV5-4,TRBJ2-5,TRBD2,ASSFQASGVGETQY
TRBV4-1,TRBJ2-7,TRBD2,ASSHLAGGGYEQY
TRBV6-5,TRBJ1-5,TRBD1,ASQTRTGANQPQH
TRBV4-3,TRBJ1-2,.,ASSQDSGQARYGYT
TRBV4-3,TRBJ1-2,.,ASSQDPRTAAGGYT
TRBV18,TRBJ2-2,TRBD2,ASSPRGGTSNTGELF
TRBV19,TRBJ1-3,.,ASSLRGISGNTIY
TRBV5-4,TRBJ2-7,.,ASSPGLLPYEQY
TRBV7-2,TRBJ2-7,.,ASSGLYPRLVYEQY
TRBV28,TRBJ1-2,TRBD1,ASSVGQGANGYT
TRBV27,TRBJ2-2,.,ASSLRGNTGELF
TRBV6-1,TRBJ2-2,.,ASSEVESSFTGELF
TRBV18,TRBJ2-7,TRBD1,ASSPTGASSEQY
TRBV28,TRBJ1-3,.,ASSGLLSGNTIY
TRBV5-1,.,TRBD2,ASSYGGSYEQY
TRBV10-3,TRBJ1-6,.,AISESTGGSYNSPLH
TRBV10-3,TRBJ1-2,.,AISPDAGGDYGYT
TRBV5-1,TRBJ2-5,TRBD1,ASSGGDRFQETQY
TRBV6-5,TRBJ2-1,TRBD2,ASSLAGEPYNEQF
TRBV5-8,TRBJ2-7,.,ASSLAGSSGEQY
TRBV6-1,TRBJ2-5,.,ASSEGTARKTQY
TRBV6-5,TRBJ2-1,.,ASSYTGYEQF
TRBV6-6,TRBJ2-7,.,ASSYSFRGYEQY
TRBV6-1,TRBJ2-1,TRBD1,ASRRPDRGLNEQF
TRBV2,TRBJ1-2,.,ASSEEGRVNGYT
TRBV7-9,TRBJ2-3,.,ASSPTGGPQY
TRBV27,TRBJ2-7,TRBD1,ASGNRGRWYEQY
TRBV2,TRBJ2-1,TRBD1,ASRTGGCPYNEQF